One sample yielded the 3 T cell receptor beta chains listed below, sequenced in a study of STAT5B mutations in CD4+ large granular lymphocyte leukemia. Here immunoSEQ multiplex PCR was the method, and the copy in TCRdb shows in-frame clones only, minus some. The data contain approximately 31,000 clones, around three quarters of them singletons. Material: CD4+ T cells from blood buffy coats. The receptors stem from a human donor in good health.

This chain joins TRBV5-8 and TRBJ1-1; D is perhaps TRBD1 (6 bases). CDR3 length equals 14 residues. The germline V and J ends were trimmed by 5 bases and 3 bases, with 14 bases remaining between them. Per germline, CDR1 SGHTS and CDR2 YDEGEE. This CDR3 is CASSLKGGDTEAFF. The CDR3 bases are TGTGCCAGCAGTCTAAAGGGGGGGGACACTGAAGCTTTCTTT.

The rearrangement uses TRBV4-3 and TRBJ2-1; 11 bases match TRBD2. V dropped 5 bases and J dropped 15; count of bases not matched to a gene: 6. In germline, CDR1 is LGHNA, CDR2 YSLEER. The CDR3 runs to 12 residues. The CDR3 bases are TGCGCCAGCAGCGGACCTAGCGGGGGGACGTTCTTC. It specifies CASSGPSGGTFF.

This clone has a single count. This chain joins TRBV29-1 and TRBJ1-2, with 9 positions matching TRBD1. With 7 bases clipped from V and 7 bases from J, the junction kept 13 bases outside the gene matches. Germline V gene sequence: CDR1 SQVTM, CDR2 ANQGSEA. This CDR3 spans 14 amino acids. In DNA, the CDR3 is TGCAGCGACCTTGCGGGACAGGGACTGGCTGGCTACACCTTC. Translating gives CSDLAGQGLAGYTF.